These 6 T cell receptor beta chains came from one sample sequenced in a study of T cell repertoires in cytomegalovirus infection. Each CDR3 protein is one row after TCRdb ran MiXCR on the reads. The sample yields about a million distinct CDR3 sequences, less than 40% seen once. No antigen has been assigned to these receptors. The sequencing here drew on cultured CD8+ T cells from PBMCs, taken from culture after CMV antigen stimulation. All receptors come from a human donor in good health (CMV status not recorded). Some clones in this sample may be carry-over from other donors' samples.

The genes are TRBV7-9 and TRBJ2-1; D is unresolved. This CDR3 is 13 amino acids long. The germline V gene encodes CDR1 SEHNR and CDR2 FQNEAQ (reference sequence). V was trimmed by 2 bases and J by 5 bases, leaving 7 bases between them. The CDR3: CASSLSGHNEQFF. DNA of the CDR3: TGTGCCAGCAGCTTAAGTGGGCACAATGAGCAGTTCTTC.

This rearrangement joins TRBV27 to TRBJ2-3, with a tentative D call TRBD1 (7 bases). Deletions cut 3 bases from V and 4 bases from J, with 14 bases between. The CDR3 is made up of 15 amino acids. Looked up from germline, CDR1 is MNHEY and CDR2 is SMNVEV (reference sequence). For the CDR3, the DNA is TGTGCCAGCAGTTTCCGGAGGGGGCACGCAGATACGCAGTATTTT. It specifies CASSFRRGHADTQYF.

This clonotype was recorded a few times. The chain uses TRBV2 and TRBJ2-3; 9 bases agree with TRBD1. CDR3 length: 12 amino acids. J gave up 8 bases and V 7 bases, and 4 bases lay outside the gene matches. CDR1 and CDR2 (germline): SNHLY, FYNNEI. CDR3 DNA: TGTGCCAGCATGGGACAGGGCCGTACGCAGTATTTT. Encoded protein: CASMGQGRTQYF.

This clonotype has more than one count but fewer than ten. The chain couples TRBV29-1 to TRBJ2-1, with D possibly called TRBD1 or TRBD2 (5 bases each). The CDR3 has 14 amino acids. With 4 bases removed from V and 8 bases from J, the gap between germline ends came to 18 bases. CDR1 and CDR2 (germline): SQVTM, ANQGSEA. The CDR3 sequence: CSVGRDGSVDEQFF. The CDR3 DNA sequence: TGCAGCGTTGGCCGGGACGGGTCGGTCGATGAGCAGTTCTTC.

CDR3 protein: CASSATENSNQPQHF. The CDR3 nucleotides read TGTGCCAGCAGTGCCACTGAGAATAGCAATCAGCCCCAGCATTTT. J is TRBJ1-5 and V is TRBV6-2 or TRBV6-3; D is undetermined. V gave up 5 bases and J gave up 0 bases, with 11 bases separating them. CDR1 and CDR2 from the germline V gene are MNHEY and SVGEGT. The CDR3 runs 15 residues.

This clonotype was counted only a few times. The chain links TRBV20-1 to TRBJ2-1; 7 bases fit TRBD1. CDR1 is DFQATT and CDR2 is SNEGSKA in the germline V gene (reference sequence). This CDR3 has 18 residues. J gave up 6 bases and V 0 bases, and 17 bases lay outside the gene matches. The CDR3 DNA is TGCAGTGCTAGAGATGGTAGGGGGACAGTTTCCATGGGCAATGAGCAGTTCTTC. Translated, it gives CSARDGRGTVSMGNEQFF.